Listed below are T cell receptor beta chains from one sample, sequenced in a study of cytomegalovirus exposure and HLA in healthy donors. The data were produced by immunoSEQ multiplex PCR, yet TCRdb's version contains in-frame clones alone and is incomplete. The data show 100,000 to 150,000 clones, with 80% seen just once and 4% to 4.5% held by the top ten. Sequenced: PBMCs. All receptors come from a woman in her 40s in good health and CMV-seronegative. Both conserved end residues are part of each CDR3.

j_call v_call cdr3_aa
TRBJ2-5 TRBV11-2 CASSPTGLETQYF
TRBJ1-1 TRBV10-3 CAITKEGDRGSEAFF
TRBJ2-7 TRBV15 CATSRDYATSSYEQYF
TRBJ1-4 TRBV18 CASSPAGTQTEKLFF
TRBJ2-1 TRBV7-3 CASSLGQGGNNEQFF
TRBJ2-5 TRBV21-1 CASSNRDRALSMDQYF
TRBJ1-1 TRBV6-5 CASSYSRRMNTEAFF
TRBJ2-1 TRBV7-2 CASSKYGQEQFF
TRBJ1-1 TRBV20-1 CSAARGTEAFF
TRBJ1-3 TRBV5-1 CASSLTGRGNTIYF
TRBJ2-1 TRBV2 CASSQTKTGGGNEQFF
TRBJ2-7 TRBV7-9 CASSLGGTSAYEQYF
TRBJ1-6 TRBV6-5 CASSYGANSPLHF
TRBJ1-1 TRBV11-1 CASSLMGQGWDTEAFF
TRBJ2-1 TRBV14 CASSQPGQASPYNEQFF
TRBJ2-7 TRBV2 CASSGWLNRDYEQYF
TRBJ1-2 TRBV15 CATSRRTGGLTAYGYTF
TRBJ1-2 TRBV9 CASSAQGDGYTF
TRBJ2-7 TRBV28 CASGSGGSYEQYF
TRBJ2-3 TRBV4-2 CASSPRTSGGGADTQYF
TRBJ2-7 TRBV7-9 CASSLGQGVSYEQYF
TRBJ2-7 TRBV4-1 CASSQGTRYEQYF
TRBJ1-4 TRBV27 CASSPTGAREKLFF
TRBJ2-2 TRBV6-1 CASSAGTGHTGELFF
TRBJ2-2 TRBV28 CASKGLNTGELFF
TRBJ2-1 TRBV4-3 CASSLGRLAGVGWQFF
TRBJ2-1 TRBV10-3 CAISESRGGSSSYNEQFF
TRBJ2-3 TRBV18 CASSPGTSGRAMNTQYF
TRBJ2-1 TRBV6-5 CASSYREGAGYNEQFF
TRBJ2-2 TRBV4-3 CASSQETGYAGELFF
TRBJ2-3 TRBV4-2 CASSPTRDTDTQYF
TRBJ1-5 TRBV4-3 CASSQEVGTGNQPQHF
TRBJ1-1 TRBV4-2 CASSQGAKNTEAFF
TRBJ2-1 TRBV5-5 CASSLVESSYNEQFF
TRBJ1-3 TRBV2 CASRKDNYSGNTIYF
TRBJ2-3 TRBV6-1 CASSEVGRGYTDTQYF
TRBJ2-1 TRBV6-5 CASSYSFTGGGNEQFF
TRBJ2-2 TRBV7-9 CASSLGQGTIGELFF
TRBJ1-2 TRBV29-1 CSVEDRVGYTF
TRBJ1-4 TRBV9 CASSGGGGGAEEKLFF
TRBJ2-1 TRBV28 CASSAFGRRSYNEQFF
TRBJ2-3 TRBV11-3 CASSPTSGGRTDTQYF
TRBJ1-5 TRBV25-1 CASSPGGYNQPQHF
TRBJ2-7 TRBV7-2 CASSLGGYSYEQYF
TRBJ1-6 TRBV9 CASSARDRNSPLHF
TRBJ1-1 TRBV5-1 CASSLGALGNTEAFF
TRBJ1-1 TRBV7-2 CASSLALGGLNTEAFF
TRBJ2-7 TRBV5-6 CASSFSGGYSSYEQYF
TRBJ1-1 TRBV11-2 CASSRSDTEAFF
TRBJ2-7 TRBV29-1 CSVVGAAGASYEQYF
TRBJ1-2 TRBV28 CATRQPSNYGYTF
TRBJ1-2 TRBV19 CASSIVYRGLDGYTF
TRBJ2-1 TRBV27 CASSYGAYGEQFF
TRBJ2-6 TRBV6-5 CASSYDRGGNVLTF
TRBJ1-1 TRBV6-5 CASSRPRTQNTEAFF